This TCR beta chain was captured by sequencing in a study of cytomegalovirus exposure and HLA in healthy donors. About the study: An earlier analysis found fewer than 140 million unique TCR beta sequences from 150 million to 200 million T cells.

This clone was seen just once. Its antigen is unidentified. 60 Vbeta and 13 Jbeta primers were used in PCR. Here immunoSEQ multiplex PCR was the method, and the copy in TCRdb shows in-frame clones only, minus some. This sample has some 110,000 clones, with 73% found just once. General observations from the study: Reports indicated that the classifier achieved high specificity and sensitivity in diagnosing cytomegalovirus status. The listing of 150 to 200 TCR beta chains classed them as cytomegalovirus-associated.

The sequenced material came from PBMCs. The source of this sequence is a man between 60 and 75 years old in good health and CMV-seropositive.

CDR3 sequence reads: CASSPGAGELFF. The CDR3 DNA reads as TGCGCCAGCAGTCCAGGGGCCGGGGAGCTGTTTTTT. This chain uses TRBV10-1 with TRBJ2-2; possibly TRBD1 for D (6 bases). V lost 5 bases and J lost 6, with 7 bases in between. Germline V gene lookup returns CDR1 WNHNN and CDR2 SYGVQD (reference sequence). This CDR3 spans 12 amino acids.